A selection of T cell receptor beta chains follows, all from one sample in a study of a mutant IDH1 vaccine in newly diagnosed glioma. TCRdb's copy holds only in-frame clones and misses some; the assay was immunoSEQ multiplex PCR. The data show roughly 32,000 clones, around three quarters seen once. These TCRs are of unknown antigen specificity. Source: PBMCs, taken from a glioma patient whose treatment included an IDH1 peptide vaccine. Source of these receptors: a woman under 40 with glioma. Some clones in this sample may be carry-over from other donors' samples. Both conserved end residues are part of each CDR3. A D gene is named only where the DNA matches it firmly. The size entry is marked missing in some rows and otherwise reads once, few, many or a size class.

v_call	clone_size	j_call	d_call	cdr3_nt	cdr3_aa
TRBV27	.	TRBJ2-1	.	TGTGCCAGCAGTTTAGCGGAGGGTTGGTATGAGCAGTTCTTC	CASSLAEGWYEQFF
TRBV13	.	TRBJ1-3	.	TGTGCCAGCAGCCTGGGTAGGAACACCATATATTTT	CASSLGRNTIYF
TRBV28	.	TRBJ1-2	.	TGTGCCAGCGCCAGGGACTTTCTCGATGGCTACACCTTC	CASARDFLDGYTF
TRBV13	.	TRBJ2-2	TRBD2	TGTGCCAGCAGCCCAGAACCACCAGCGGGAGGGCATGGCGGGGAGCTGTTTTTT	CASSPEPPAGGHGGELFF
TRBV29-1	.	TRBJ2-7	.	TGCAGCGTTGAATCCCGGGCGGGACAGTCTATGACCTACGAGCAGTACTTC	CSVESRAGQSMTYEQYF
TRBV19	few	TRBJ2-7	.	TGTGCCAGTAGCTCAACGGCCGTTTACGAGCAGTACTTC	CASSSTAVYEQYF
TRBV7-8	.	TRBJ2-1	TRBD2	TGTGCCAGCACCGGAACGGGAGGGTCTGAGCAGTTCTTC	CASTGTGGSEQFF
TRBV19	.	TRBJ2-1	.	TGTGCCAGTAGTCCTGGGGGAAGCAATGAGCAGTTCTTC	CASSPGGSNEQFF
TRBV19	few	TRBJ2-3	.	TGTGCCAGTACTCGCAGGGGGGGGGACACAGATACGCAGTATTTT	CASTRRGGDTDTQYF
TRBV29-1	.	TRBJ1-4	.	TGCAGCGTTCGGAGAAGTTCTAATGAAAAACTGTTTTTT	CSVRRSSNEKLFF
TRBV28	.	TRBJ2-7	.	TGTGCCAGCAGTTCTACAGGGAGAGTAGTCGGCGAGCAGTACTTC	CASSSTGRVVGEQYF
TRBV7-9	few	TRBJ1-1	.	TGTGCCAGCAGCTTAGGAGCCACCATGAACACTGAAGCTTTCTTT	CASSLGATMNTEAFF
TRBV5-4	.	TRBJ2-1	TRBD2	TGTGCCAGCAGCCTGGGGGGGACTAGCGGGTTCAATGAGCAGTTCTTC	CASSLGGTSGFNEQFF
TRBV9	.	TRBJ2-2	.	TGTGCCAGCAGCGTAGGCGTCGTTCACACCGGGGAGCTGTTTTTT	CASSVGVVHTGELFF
TRBV4-1	.	TRBJ1-2	TRBD1	TGCGCCAGCAGCCTAGGACAGGGGAGTAACTATGGCTACACCTTC	CASSLGQGSNYGYTF
TRBV6-5	.	TRBJ2-3	TRBD1	TGTGCCAGCAGTTACTCGTATGGACAGGGATCAGATACGCAGTATTTT	CASSYSYGQGSDTQYF
TRBV30	.	TRBJ1-2	TRBD1	TGTGCCTGGAGTGTACCCGCCCAGGGGGTCTATGGCTACACCTTC	CAWSVPAQGVYGYTF
TRBV7-6	.	TRBJ2-3	.	TGTGCCAGCAGCTCCCGAGATAGCACAGATACGCAGTATTTT	CASSSRDSTDTQYF
TRBV6-5	.	TRBJ2-7	TRBD1	TGTGCCAGCAGTTACGGGACAGGGGACGAGCAGTACTTC	CASSYGTGDEQYF
TRBV19	few	TRBJ1-5	TRBD1	TGTGCCAGTAGTGTGGGACAGGGAGGGCCCCAGCATTTT	CASSVGQGGPQHF
TRBV29-1	.	TRBJ1-4	.	TGCAGCGTTGCAGGCCGGGCGAGGGGCGAAAAACTGTTTTTT	CSVAGRARGEKLFF
TRBV11-2	.	TRBJ1-5	.	TGTGCCAGCAGCTTATATGGGGGCGGAATCAATCGGCCCCAGCATTTT	CASSLYGGGINRPQHF
TRBV6-1	.	TRBJ2-7	TRBD1	TGTGCCAGCAGTCCCAGACAGGGAACCCTCTACGAGCAGTACTTC	CASSPRQGTLYEQYF
TRBV6-1	.	TRBJ1-2	.	TGTGCCAGCAGTGAAGCTGGTAGGGTTGGGGGCTACACCTTC	CASSEAGRVGGYTF
TRBV2	.	TRBJ1-2	.	TGTGCCAGCAGGGATCCGGGAAAGACCTATGGCTACACCTTC	CASRDPGKTYGYTF
TRBV19	.	TRBJ1-1	.	TGTGCCAGTAACGCTAACAGCCTAATGAACACTGAAGCTTTCTTT	CASNANSLMNTEAFF
TRBV11-2	.	TRBJ2-7	TRBD1	TGTGCCAGCAGCACCTTCGGAGGGGGACAGGGTTGGTCCTACGAGCAGTACTTC	CASSTFGGGQGWSYEQYF
TRBV5-6	.	TRBJ1-1	.	TGTGCCAGCAGCTTGGGGGGAGCTATGGACACTGAAGCTTTCTTT	CASSLGGAMDTEAFF
TRBV5-4	.	TRBJ2-1	.	TGTGCCAGCAGCTTGGGACCTGAGGCCCGCAATGAGCAGTTCTTC	CASSLGPEARNEQFF
TRBV6-5	.	TRBJ2-7	TRBD2	TGTGCCAGCAGTTCTCCGGGACTAGCGGGCGAGCAGTACTTC	CASSSPGLAGEQYF
TRBV10-1	few	TRBJ2-7	.	TGCGCCAGCAGTGAAACGGTGACAGGCCGCGGGGCCTACGAGCAGTACTTC	CASSETVTGRGAYEQYF
TRBV6-5	.	TRBJ1-5	.	TGTGCCAGCAGTATTGTTGGAGGTCAGCCCCAGCATTTT	CASSIVGGQPQHF
TRBV18	once	TRBJ1-3	TRBD1	TGTGCCAGCTCAGCAGACAGGGATACTTACTCTGGAAACACCATATATTTT	CASSADRDTYSGNTIYF
TRBV29-1	.	TRBJ1-1	.	TGCAGCGGCGGACAGATGAACACTGAAGCTTTCTTT	CSGGQMNTEAFF
TRBV27	.	TRBJ2-7	TRBD1	TGTGCCAGCAGTTTAGGGACAGACTACGAGCAGTACTTC	CASSLGTDYEQYF
TRBV13	.	TRBJ2-7	.	TGTGCCAGCAGCTTAGGGAGTCAGGGGGTCGGACTATCCCCATCCATCGAGCAGTACTTC	CASSLGSQGVGLSPSIEQYF
TRBV4-1	.	TRBJ2-2	.	TGCGCCAGCAGCCAGAACAGGGTCGGGGAGCTGTTTTTT	CASSQNRVGELFF
TRBV4-1	.	TRBJ2-2	.	TGCGCCAGCAGCCAAGGATCCTCCCGGGGTGGGACCGGGGAGCTGTTTTTT	CASSQGSSRGGTGELFF
TRBV19	few	TRBJ1-2	TRBD1	TGTGCCAGTAGTCCGGACCCGGACAGGGTCCTAGGCTACACCTTC	CASSPDPDRVLGYTF
TRBV6-1	.	TRBJ1-3	.	TGTGCCAGCCTTTCCTCACAGTACTCTGGAAACACCATATATTTT	CASLSSQYSGNTIYF
TRBV7-8	.	TRBJ1-3	.	TGTGCCAGCAGCTACAGAGGCTCTGGAAACACCATATATTTT	CASSYRGSGNTIYF
TRBV2	.	TRBJ2-5	TRBD2	TGTGCCAGCAGTGGCGGACTAGCGGGGAAAGAGACCCAGTACTTC	CASSGGLAGKETQYF
TRBV30	.	TRBJ2-7	TRBD2	TGTGCCTGGCGGGACTACCTCCCGTACGAGCAGTACTTC	CAWRDYLPYEQYF
TRBV2	.	TRBJ1-1	.	TGTGCCAGCAGTGAAGTGGGGACTGAAGCTTTCTTT	CASSEVGTEAFF
TRBV28	.	TRBJ2-5	TRBD2	TGTGCCAGCAGCGCGGGGGGGACCGCTCGGACCCAGTACTTC	CASSAGGTARTQYF
TRBV28	.	TRBJ1-5	.	TGTGCCAGCAGTTGGTCCCGGGGGAACCAAGGTCAGCCCCAGCATTTT	CASSWSRGNQGQPQHF
TRBV15	.	TRBJ2-3	TRBD2	TGTGCCACCAGCAGGGGACTAGCGGGCACAGATACGCAGTATTTT	CATSRGLAGTDTQYF
TRBV2	.	TRBJ1-1	TRBD1	TGTGCCAGCAGAACCGGGACAGGGGGCCACACTGAAGCTTTCTTT	CASRTGTGGHTEAFF
TRBV27	.	TRBJ2-1	.	TGTGCCAGCAGTAAACGCAGGGGAGGGCTTGAGCAGTTCTTC	CASSKRRGGLEQFF
TRBV7-9	.	TRBJ2-5	TRBD2	TGTGCCAGCAGCTTAGTGGCGGGAGGGCTCGGGAAAGAGACCCAGTACTTC	CASSLVAGGLGKETQYF
TRBV19	.	TRBJ2-1	TRBD2	TGTGCCAGTAGTATCGGGGGTAGCGGGACAAATGAGCAGTTCTTC	CASSIGGSGTNEQFF
TRBV30	.	TRBJ2-1	.	TGTGCCCTCCGGGACTCCCGGGGCAATGAGCAGTTCTTC	CALRDSRGNEQFF
TRBV5-4	.	TRBJ1-2	TRBD1	TGTGCCTTCCTATCCCAACAGGGGAGGGATGGCTACACCTTC	CAFLSQQGRDGYTF
TRBV6-5	.	TRBJ1-1	.	TGTGCCAGCAGTTACGGTCAGGGGGAAGCTTTCTTT	CASSYGQGEAFF
TRBV7-9	.	TRBJ1-4	TRBD1	TGTGCCAGCAGCCCCGGGACAGGGTCAACTAATGAAAAACTGTTTTTT	CASSPGTGSTNEKLFF
TRBV6-5	.	TRBJ2-5	.	TGTGCCAGCAGGCCTCTGGATCAAGAGACCCAGTACTTC	CASRPLDQETQYF
TRBV6-5	.	TRBJ2-7	TRBD2	TGTGCCAGCAGCCGACTAGCGGGGTGGAGGGAGCAGTACTTC	CASSRLAGWREQYF
TRBV6-1	.	TRBJ1-4	TRBD1	TGTGCCAGCAGCGACAGGGGGCGGGCAAATGAAAAACTGTTTTTT	CASSDRGRANEKLFF
TRBV7-6	.	TRBJ2-7	.	TGTGCCAGCAGCTTAGAGAGAACCTACGAGCAGTACTTC	CASSLERTYEQYF